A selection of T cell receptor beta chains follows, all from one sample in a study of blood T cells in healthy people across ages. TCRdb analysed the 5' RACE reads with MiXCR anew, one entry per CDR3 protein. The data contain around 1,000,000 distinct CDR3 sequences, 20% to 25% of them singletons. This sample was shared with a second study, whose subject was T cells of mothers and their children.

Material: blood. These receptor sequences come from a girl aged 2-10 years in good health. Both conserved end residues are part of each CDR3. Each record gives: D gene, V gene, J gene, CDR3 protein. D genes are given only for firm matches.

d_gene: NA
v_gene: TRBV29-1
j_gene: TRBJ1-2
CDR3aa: CSVVGQHYGYTF

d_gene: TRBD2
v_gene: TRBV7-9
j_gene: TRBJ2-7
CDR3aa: CASRLTSGEIYEQYF

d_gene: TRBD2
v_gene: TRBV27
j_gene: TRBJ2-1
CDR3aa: CASSFFAGDSYNEQFF

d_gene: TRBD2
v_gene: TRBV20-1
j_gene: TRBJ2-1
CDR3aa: CSALGTSGGAYNEQFF

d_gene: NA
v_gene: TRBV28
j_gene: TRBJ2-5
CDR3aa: CASSPPRGLIETQYF

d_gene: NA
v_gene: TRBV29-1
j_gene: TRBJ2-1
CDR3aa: CSVEGEVSLNEQFF

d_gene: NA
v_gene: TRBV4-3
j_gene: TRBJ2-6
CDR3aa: CASSQGGGANVLTF

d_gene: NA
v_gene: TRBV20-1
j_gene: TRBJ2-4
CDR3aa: CSAYPRTNPKNIQYF

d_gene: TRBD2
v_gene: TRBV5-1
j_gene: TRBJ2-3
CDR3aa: CASSRGLAGGADTQYF

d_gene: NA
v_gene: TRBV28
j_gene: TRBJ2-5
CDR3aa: CASSTHRGITAEALGETQYF

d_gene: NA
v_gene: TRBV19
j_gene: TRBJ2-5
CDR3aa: CASSIRAEQETQYF

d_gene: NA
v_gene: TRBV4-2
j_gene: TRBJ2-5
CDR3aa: CASSRRGDETQYF

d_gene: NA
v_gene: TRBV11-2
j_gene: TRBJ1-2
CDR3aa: CASSPPALPRHGYTF

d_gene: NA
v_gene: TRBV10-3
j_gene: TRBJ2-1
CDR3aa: CAISESETSYNEQFF

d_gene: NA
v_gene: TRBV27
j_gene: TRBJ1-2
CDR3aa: CASSFNPTTNYGYTF

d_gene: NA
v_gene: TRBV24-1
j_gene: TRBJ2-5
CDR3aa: CATSDSPRTGNQETQYF